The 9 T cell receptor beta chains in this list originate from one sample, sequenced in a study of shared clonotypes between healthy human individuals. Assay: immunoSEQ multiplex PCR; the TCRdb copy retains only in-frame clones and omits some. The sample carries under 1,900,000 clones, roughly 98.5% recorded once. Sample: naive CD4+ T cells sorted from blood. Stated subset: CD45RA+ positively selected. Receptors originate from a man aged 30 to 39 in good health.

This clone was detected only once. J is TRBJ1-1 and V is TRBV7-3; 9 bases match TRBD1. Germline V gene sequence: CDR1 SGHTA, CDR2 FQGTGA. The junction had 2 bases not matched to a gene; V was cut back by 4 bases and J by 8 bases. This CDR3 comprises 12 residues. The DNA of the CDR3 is TGTGCCAGCAGCTCCACAGGGGGCGAAGCTTTCTTT. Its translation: CASSSTGGEAFF.

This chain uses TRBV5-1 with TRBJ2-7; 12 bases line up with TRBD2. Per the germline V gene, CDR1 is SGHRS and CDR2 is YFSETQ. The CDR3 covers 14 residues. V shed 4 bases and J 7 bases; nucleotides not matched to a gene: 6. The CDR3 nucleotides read TGCGCCAGCAGCGGGGGACTAGCGGGTTGGGAGCAGTACTTC. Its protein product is CASSGGLAGWEQYF.

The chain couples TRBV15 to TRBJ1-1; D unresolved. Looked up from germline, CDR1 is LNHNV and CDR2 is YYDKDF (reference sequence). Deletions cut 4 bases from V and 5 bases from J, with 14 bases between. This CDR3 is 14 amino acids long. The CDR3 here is CATSKDGEPTEAFF. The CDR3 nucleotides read TGTGCCACCAGCAAGGACGGAGAACCGACTGAAGCTTTCTTT.

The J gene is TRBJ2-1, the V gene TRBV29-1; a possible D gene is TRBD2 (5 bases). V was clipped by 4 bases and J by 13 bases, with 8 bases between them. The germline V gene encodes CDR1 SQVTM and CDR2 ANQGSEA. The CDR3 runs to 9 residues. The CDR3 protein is CSVGSSQFF. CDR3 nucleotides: TGCAGCGTTGGTTCTAGCCAGTTCTTC.

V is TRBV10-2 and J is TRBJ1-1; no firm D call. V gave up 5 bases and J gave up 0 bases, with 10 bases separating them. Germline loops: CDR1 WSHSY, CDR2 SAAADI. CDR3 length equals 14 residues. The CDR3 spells CASSPRALNTEAFF. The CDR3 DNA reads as TGCGCCAGCAGTCCCCGGGCGTTGAACACTGAAGCTTTCTTT.

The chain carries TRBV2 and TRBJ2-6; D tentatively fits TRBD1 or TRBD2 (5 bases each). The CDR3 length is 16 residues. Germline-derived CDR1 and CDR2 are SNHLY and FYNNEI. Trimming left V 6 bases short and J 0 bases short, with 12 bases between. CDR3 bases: TGTGCCAGCAGGATGGGACGTAGCTCTGGGGCCAACGTCCTGACTTTC. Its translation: CASRMGRSSGANVLTF.

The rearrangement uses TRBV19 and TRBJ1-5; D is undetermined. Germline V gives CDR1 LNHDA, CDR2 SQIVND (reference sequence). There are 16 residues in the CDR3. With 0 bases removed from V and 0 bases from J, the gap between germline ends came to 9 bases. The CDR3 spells CASSIEASYSNQPQHF. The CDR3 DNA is TGTGCCAGTAGTATAGAAGCCTCCTATAGCAATCAGCCCCAGCATTTT. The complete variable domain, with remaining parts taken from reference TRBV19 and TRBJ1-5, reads DGGITQSPKYLFRKEGQNVTLSCEQNLNHDAMYWYRQDPGQGLRLIYYSQIVNDFQKGDIAEGYSVSREKKESFPLTVTSAQKNPTAFYLCASSIEASYSNQPQHFGDGTRLSIL.

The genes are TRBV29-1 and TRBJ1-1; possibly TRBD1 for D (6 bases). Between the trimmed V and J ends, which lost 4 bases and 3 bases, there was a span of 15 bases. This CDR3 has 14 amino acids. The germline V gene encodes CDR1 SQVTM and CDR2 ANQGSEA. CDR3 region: CSVARDGTHTEAFF. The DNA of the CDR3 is TGCAGCGTTGCCCGGGACGGGACACACACTGAAGCTTTCTTT.

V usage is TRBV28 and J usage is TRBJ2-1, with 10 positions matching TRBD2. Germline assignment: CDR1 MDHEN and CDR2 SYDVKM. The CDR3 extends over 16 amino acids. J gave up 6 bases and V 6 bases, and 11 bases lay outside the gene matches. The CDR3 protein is CASSIPGLAEANEQFF. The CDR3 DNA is TGTGCCAGCAGCATTCCCGGACTAGCGGAGGCCAATGAGCAGTTCTTC.